The T cell receptor beta chain under discussion was sequenced for a study of shared clonotypes between healthy human individuals. This CDR3 comprises 15 residues. CDR1 SGDLS and CDR2 YYNGEE come from the germline V gene. The J segment lost 4 bases and the V segment lost 3 bases, leaving 8 bases of the junction unmatched. Clones were sequenced by immunoSEQ multiplex PCR, and TCRdb holds only the in-frame ones, with some missing. The repertoire includes fewer than 550,000 clones, almost 80% of them detected once, and about 12% sits in the top ten. The V and J genes are TRBV9 and TRBJ1-2; TRBD1 matches at 8 bases. The TCR comes from a woman between 40 and 55 years old in good health. Some clones in this sample may be carry-over from other donors' samples. Sequencing input: PBMCs. As DNA, the CDR3 is TGTGCCAGCAGCGCCCAGGGGGCGCAGCCCTATGGCTACACCTTC. Residues: CASSAQGAQPYGYTF.